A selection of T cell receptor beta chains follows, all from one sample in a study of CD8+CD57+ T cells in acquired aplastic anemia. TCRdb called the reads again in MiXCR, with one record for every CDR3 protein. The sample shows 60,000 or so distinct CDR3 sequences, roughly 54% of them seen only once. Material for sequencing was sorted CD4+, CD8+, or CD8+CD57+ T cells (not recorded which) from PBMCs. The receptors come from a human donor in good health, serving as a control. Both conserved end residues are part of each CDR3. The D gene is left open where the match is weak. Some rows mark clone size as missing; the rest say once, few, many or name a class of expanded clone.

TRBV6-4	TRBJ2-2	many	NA	TGTGCCAGCTCTAGCGAATCGAACACCGGGGAGCTGTTTTTT	CASSSESNTGELFF
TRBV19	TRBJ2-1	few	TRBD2	TGTGCCAGAGGGACTAGCGGGAGATACAATGAGCAGTTCTTC	CARGTSGRYNEQFF
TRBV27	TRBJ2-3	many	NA	TGTGCCAGCTCCACGGCGGGGTTTACGACAAGCACAGATACGCAGTATTTT	CASSTAGFTTSTDTQYF
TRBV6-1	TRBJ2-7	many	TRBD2	TGTGCCAGCAGTAGAGGAGGACTAGCGGGCTCCTACGAGCAGTACTTC	CASSRGGLAGSYEQYF
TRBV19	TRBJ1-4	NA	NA	TGTGCCAGTAGTCTCGGACTAGCGGCTGAAAAACTGTTTTTT	CASSLGLAAEKLFF
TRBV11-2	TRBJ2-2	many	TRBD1	TGTGCCAGCAGCTCCTGGACAGGGGAAAACACCGGGGAGCTGTTTTTT	CASSSWTGENTGELFF
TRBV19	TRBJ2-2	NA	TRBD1	TGTGCCAGTAGTATCCGGGACAGGGGGCTCTCTTGCAATACCGGGGAGCTGTTTTTT	CASSIRDRGLSCNTGELFF
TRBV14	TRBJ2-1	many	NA	TGTGCCAGCAGCCGTGGAACGGCAGGGAACTACAATGAGCAGTTCTTC	CASSRGTAGNYNEQFF
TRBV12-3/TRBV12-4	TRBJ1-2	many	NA	TGTGCCAGCAGTTTCGTAGGAGCGGCTAACTATGGCTACACCTTC	CASSFVGAANYGYTF
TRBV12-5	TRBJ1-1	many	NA	TGTGCTAGTGGTTTGGTACGAGAGACAAATAACACTGAAGCTTTCTTT	CASGLVRETNNTEAFF